This T cell receptor beta chain emerged from a study of shared clonotypes between healthy human individuals. Study results and limitations: Non-shared clonotypes displayed generation probabilities falling below those of clonotypes present in all four donors. Estimated clonotype richness was generally higher in naive than memory subsets.

Assay: immunoSEQ multiplex PCR; the TCRdb copy retains only in-frame clones and omits some. The table lists a few million clones, approximately 95% of them singletons. Turning to this clone: Its antigen remains unidentified.

V lost 5 bases and J 7 bases, leaving 23 bases between the germline ends. The length of the CDR3 is 16 residues. The germline V gene has CDR1 MDHEN and CDR2 SYDVKM. Sequenced input: naive CD4+ T cells from PBMCs. This sample's subset: CD45RA+ positively selected. This receptor was obtained from a man younger than 35 in good health. Some clones in this sample may be carry-over from other donors' samples. The chain is built from TRBV28 and TRBJ1-1; D may be TRBD1 (5 bases). The CDR3 region is CASSPPDGRDPIEAFF. DNA of the CDR3: TGTGCCAGCAGTCCCCCGGACGGACGGGACCCAATTGAAGCTTTCTTT. Supplemented by reference TRBV28 and TRBJ1-1, the full variable domain reads DVKVTQSSRYLVKRTGEKVFLECVQDMDHENMFWYRQDPGLGLRLIYFSYDVKMKEKGDIPEGYSVSREKKERFSLILESASTNQTSMYLCASSPPDGRDPIEAFFGQGTRLTVV.